One sample yielded the 19 T cell receptor beta chains listed below, sequenced in a study of T cells expressing NK-cell markers. TCRdb reanalyzed the 5' RACE reads, giving one entry per CDR3 protein sequence and no DNA. Its table records 500,000 to 600,000 distinct CDR3 sequences. The specimen sequenced was blood T cells: a sorted CD56 or NKG2C T cell subset, CD4+ or CD8+ T cells, or bulk PBMC T cells (not recorded which). These receptors originate from a man aged 18-30 years in good health.

The chain's CDR3 is CASGSGGSNTEAFF. V gene TRBV5-1 combines with J gene TRBJ1-1; TCRdb indicates TRBD1, and absent DNA this call remains unverified. This CDR3 comprises 14 residues. CDR1 and CDR2 from the germline V gene are SGHRS and YFSETQ.

The chain recombines TRBV5-6 with TRBJ2-1. Germline V lookup: CDR1 SGHDT, CDR2 YYEEEE. This CDR3 contains 17 residues. The CDR3 reads CASSLTNSGRSYNEQFF.

The chain has TRBV28 and TRBJ2-1; the TRBD2 assignment by TCRdb is unverifiable without DNA. The CDR3 is 14 amino acids. In germline, CDR1 is MDHEN, CDR2 SYDVKM. CDR3 region: CASTSGLAYNEQFF.

The V call is TRBV5-1, the J call TRBJ2-7; TCRdb's D call, TRBD2, is unchecked because there is no DNA. Germline V CDR1 and CDR2: SGHRS, YFSETQ. The CDR3 contains 15 residues. CDR3 amino acids: CASSQTDSSSYEQYF.

V gene TRBV20-1 combines with J gene TRBJ2-7; TCRdb names TRBD2, which stays unverified in the absence of DNA. CDR1 DFQATT and CDR2 SNEGSKA come from the germline V gene (reference sequence). The CDR3 contains 14 residues. This CDR3 is CSASGTSGPYEQYF.

This sequence joins TRBV5-1 and TRBJ1-2. The CDR3 has 18 residues. Germline V gene sequence: CDR1 SGHRS, CDR2 YFSETQ. CDR3 amino acids: CASSLALRTESANYGYTF.

The chain employs TRBV7-8 and TRBJ2-4; TCRdb reports TRBD2, a call that lacks DNA to check it against. Germline V gene sequence: CDR1 SGHVS, CDR2 FQNEAQ. This CDR3 has 16 amino acids. CDR3 region: CASSPVRWVAKNIQYF.

This chain links TRBV15 with TRBJ1-5; TCRdb returns TRBD1, unconfirmable since there is no DNA. The CDR3 has 15 amino acids. The germline V gene encodes CDR1 LNHNV and CDR2 YYDKDF (reference sequence). The CDR3 region is CATSRGGTGREPQHF.

The rearrangement joins TRBV5-1 to TRBJ2-1. Germline V CDR1 and CDR2: SGHRS, YFSETQ. The CDR3 covers 14 residues. CDR3 amino acids: CASSFDGSYNEQFF.

The chain joins TRBV12-3 or TRBV12-4 to TRBJ2-1; the D call from TCRdb, TRBD2, cannot be confirmed without DNA. The CDR3 totals 15 residues. The CDR3 loop reads CASSWGVAGAYEQFF.

J is TRBJ2-3 and V is TRBV7-9. The CDR3 runs to 14 residues. Germline CDR1 and CDR2: SEHNR and FQNEAQ (reference sequence). The CDR3 sequence: CASSPLMGSDTQYF.

CDR3 protein: CSAQTSGRRYNEQFF. The rearrangement uses TRBV20-1 and TRBJ2-1; the TCRdb D gene call, TRBD2, has no DNA to confirm it. The CDR3 covers 15 residues. Germline CDR1 DFQATT, CDR2 SNEGSKA (reference sequence).

This chain connects TRBV6-1 to TRBJ1-1. The CDR3 totals 15 residues. CDR1 is MNHNS, CDR2 SASEGT, per germline. CDR3 amino acids: CASSEPLQLNTEAFF.

This chain connects TRBV10-3 to TRBJ2-5; TCRdb returns TRBD2, unconfirmable since there is no DNA. The length of the CDR3 is 14 residues. Germline CDR1 and CDR2: ENHRY and SYGVKD. The CDR3 sequence: CAIGRGPSQETQYF.

The V gene is TRBV20-1, the J gene TRBJ1-5. CDR3 length: 15 amino acids. CDR1 is DFQATT, CDR2 SNEGSKA, per germline (reference sequence). CDR3 region: CSARVTGLLDQPQHF.

The CDR3 loop is CASSVSGRPGNEQFF. The gene calls are TRBV9 and TRBJ2-1; TCRdb's D call of TRBD2 is untestable without DNA. The germline CDR1 and CDR2 sequences are SGDLS and YYNGEE. The CDR3 loop spans 15 amino acids.

The chain links TRBV12-3 or TRBV12-4 to TRBJ1-5; TCRdb lists TRBD1, though no DNA is available to test this call. This CDR3 has 17 residues. The CDR3 loop reads CASSFHLGGRREQPQHF.

The gene calls are TRBV18 and TRBJ2-3. The length of the CDR3 is 15 residues. The germline gives CDR1 KGHSH, CDR2 LQKENI. CDR3 protein: CASSPSETRSDTQYF.

The chain joins TRBV5-1 to TRBJ2-1; the TRBD2 assignment by TCRdb is unverifiable without DNA. The length of the CDR3 is 14 residues. Per the germline V gene, CDR1 is SGHRS and CDR2 is YFSETQ. Here the CDR3 reads CASTWSSGSQEQFF.